This T cell receptor (beta chain) was captured in a study of T cell clonality in common variable immunodeficiency. Overall study findings and caveats: In common variable immunodeficiency, TCR beta chains reportedly carried fewer deletions and N-nucleotide insertions.

CDR1 and CDR2 (germline): SGHRS, YFSETQ. The CDR3 totals 15 residues. With 0 bases removed from V and 4 bases from J, the gap between germline ends came to 13 bases. Profiling relied on immunoSEQ multiplex PCR, and the TCRdb table lists in-frame clones only, not all of them. The specimen has about 32,000 clones, none found just once. With regard to this clone: Its antigen is undetermined. The CDR3 goes on 3 residues after the read ends, and that part is filled in from the germline J gene.

The sequence came from a human donor with common variable immunodeficiency. The gene calls are TRBV5-1 and TRBJ1-2; D gene ambiguous. Sequencing input: peripheral blood mononuclear cells. CDR3 DNA, as far as it was read: TGCGCCAGCAGCTTGGATTCGTCGGTAGTCTATGGC. As protein: CASSLDSSVVYG. From start to end, the CDR3 is CASSLDSSVVYGYTF.